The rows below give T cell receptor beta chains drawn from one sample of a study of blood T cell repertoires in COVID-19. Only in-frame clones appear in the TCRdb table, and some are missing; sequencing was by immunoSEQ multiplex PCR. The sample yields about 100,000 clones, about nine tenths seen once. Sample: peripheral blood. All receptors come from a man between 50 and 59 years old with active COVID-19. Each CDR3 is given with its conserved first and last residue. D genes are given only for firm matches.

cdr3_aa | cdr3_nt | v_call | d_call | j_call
CAQNRDRSYNEQFF | TGTGCCCAGAACCGGGACAGAAGCTACAATGAGCAGTTCTTC | TRBV30 | TRBD1 | TRBJ2-1
CASSERTGIQPQHF | TGTGCCAGCAGTGAACGGACAGGGATCCAGCCCCAGCATTTT | TRBV2 | TRBD1 | TRBJ1-5
CASSFAGTGYGEKLFF | TGTGCCAGCAGTTTTGCCGGGACAGGGTATGGTGAAAAACTGTTTTTT | TRBV6-5 | TRBD1 | TRBJ1-4
CASSLRAGTSGGQETQYF | TGTGCCAGCAGCCTACGTGCCGGGACTAGCGGGGGCCAAGAGACCCAGTACTTC | TRBV4-2 | TRBD2 | TRBJ2-5
CASSNGQLKNIQYF | TGTGCCAGTAGTAACGGACAGCTAAAAAACATTCAGTACTTC | TRBV19 | - | TRBJ2-4
CASSLYSGYGYTF | TGTGCCAGTAGTCTCTACAGCGGATACGGCTACACCTTC | TRBV19 | - | TRBJ1-2
CASSSTGVVDGYTF | TGCGCCAGCAGCTCGACAGGGGTTGTGGATGGCTACACCTTC | TRBV5-1 | TRBD1 | TRBJ1-2
CASSPMGAYSYNEQFF | TGTGCCAGCTCACCAATGGGGGCGTATTCCTACAATGAGCAGTTCTTC | TRBV18 | - | TRBJ2-1
CASSKAGYSGNTIYF | TGTGCCAGCAGTAAGGCAGGGTACTCTGGAAACACCATATATTTT | TRBV6-6 | - | TRBJ1-3
CASSLTSLYGYTF | TGTGCCAGCAGTTTGACAAGCCTCTATGGCTACACCTTC | TRBV12-3/TRBV12-4 | - | TRBJ1-2
CASRPGVGNEKLFF | TGTGCCAGTAGACCGGGGGTTGGAAATGAAAAACTGTTTTTT | TRBV19 | - | TRBJ1-4
CASSEAQGASGNTIYF | TGTGCCAGCAGTGAAGCGCAAGGGGCGAGTGGAAACACCATATATTTT | TRBV6-1 | - | TRBJ1-3
CASSSEDSRQETQYF | TGTGCCAGCAGCTCAGAGGACAGTCGGCAAGAGACCCAGTACTTC | TRBV11-3 | - | TRBJ2-5
CASSPAGLAGGGETQYF | TGTGCCAGCTCACCAGCCGGACTAGCAGGGGGGGGAGAGACCCAGTACTTC | TRBV18 | - | TRBJ2-5
CASSFPPRQGRDGYTF | TGTGCCAGCAGCTTCCCACCTAGGCAGGGTAGAGATGGCTACACCTTC | TRBV7-2 | - | TRBJ1-2